This T cell receptor (beta chain) was recovered during a study of OX40 agonist ivuxolimab in advanced cancers. The germline CDR1 and CDR2 sequences are SGHTA and FQGNSA. The CDR3 length is 18 residues, termini included. A remark on this clone: It is unclear where the CDR3 begins or ends on the DNA, so no DNA is shown, and the CDR3 is as TCRdb lists it.

The method was immunoSEQ multiplex PCR; TCRdb's version includes in-frame clones alone and lacks a portion of them. The sample holds about 86,000 clones, 91% seen once. This chain connects TRBV7-2 to TRBJ1-5. The specimen comprised CD4+ or CD8+ T cells sorted from blood, sampled in a trial of the OX40 agonist ivuxolimab. The sequence was collected from an adult with an advanced solid tumor such as melanoma, head and neck, liver or kidney cancer. CDR3 sequence: CASSSISPSIFRSQPQHF.